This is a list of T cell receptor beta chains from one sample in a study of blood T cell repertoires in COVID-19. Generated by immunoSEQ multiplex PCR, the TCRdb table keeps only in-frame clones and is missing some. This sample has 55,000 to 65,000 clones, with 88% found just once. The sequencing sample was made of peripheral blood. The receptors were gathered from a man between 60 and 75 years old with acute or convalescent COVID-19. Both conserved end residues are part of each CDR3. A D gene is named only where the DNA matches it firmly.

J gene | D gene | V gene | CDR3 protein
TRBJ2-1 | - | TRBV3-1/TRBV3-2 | CASTPSAGSYNEQFF
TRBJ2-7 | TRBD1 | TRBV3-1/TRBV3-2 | CASSYGTGGSYEQYF
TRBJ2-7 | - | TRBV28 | CASSFWRTSYEQYF
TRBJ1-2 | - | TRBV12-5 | CASGLPGYGYTF
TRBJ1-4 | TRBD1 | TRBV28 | CASRRTGFNEKLFF
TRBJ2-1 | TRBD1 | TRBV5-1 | CASSLEGTGFNEQFF
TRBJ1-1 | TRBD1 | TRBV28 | CASQYTTGTGSKAFF
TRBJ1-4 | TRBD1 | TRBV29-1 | CSVQQGASEKLFF
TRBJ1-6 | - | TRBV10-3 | CAISRQEDSPLHF
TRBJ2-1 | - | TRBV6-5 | CASSYLSRDSNEQFF
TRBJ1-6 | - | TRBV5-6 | CASSLRVAGDNSPLHF
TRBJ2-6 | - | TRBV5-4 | CASSWGTQFSGANVLTF
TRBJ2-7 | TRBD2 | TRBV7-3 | CASSFGGGHGEQYF
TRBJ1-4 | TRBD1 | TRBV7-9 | CASSPNRGGDEKLFF
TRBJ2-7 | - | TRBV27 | CASSPRQMVYEQYF
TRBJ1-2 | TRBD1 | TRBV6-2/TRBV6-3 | CASSYLGQGGGYTF
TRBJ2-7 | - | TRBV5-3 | CARSLECGRLSYEQYF
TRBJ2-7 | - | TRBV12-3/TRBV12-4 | CASSPDMAEQYF
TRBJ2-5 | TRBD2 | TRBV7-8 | CASSPTSARWDQYF
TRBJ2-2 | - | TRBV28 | CASSLQGHTGELFF
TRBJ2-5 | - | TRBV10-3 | CAISESDSKTQYF
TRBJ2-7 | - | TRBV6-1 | CASSERSPSGTPYEQYF
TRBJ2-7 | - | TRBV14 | CASSQDERVKRQYF
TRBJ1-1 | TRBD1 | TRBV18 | CASWAGGLTEAFF
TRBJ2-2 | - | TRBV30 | CAGILGDTSETGELFF
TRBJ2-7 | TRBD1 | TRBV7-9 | CASSFSRTGSSYEQYF
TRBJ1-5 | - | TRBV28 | CASSFADLGQPQHF
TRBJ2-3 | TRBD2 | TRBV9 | CASSAEAGTSGSTDTQYF
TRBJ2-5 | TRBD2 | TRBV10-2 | CASSESGLAGGRRQETQYF
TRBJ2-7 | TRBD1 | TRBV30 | CAWTPGTGGGYEQYF
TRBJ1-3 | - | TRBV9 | CASSLNSGNTIYF
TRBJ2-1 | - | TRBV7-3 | CASSPGGPRYNEQFF
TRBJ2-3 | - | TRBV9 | CASSVGGGRGGTDTQYF
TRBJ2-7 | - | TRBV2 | CASSDFDIYEQYF
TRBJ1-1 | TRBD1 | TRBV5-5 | CASSRTLTGGTEAFF
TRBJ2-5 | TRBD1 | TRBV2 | CASSESGTGYRETQYF
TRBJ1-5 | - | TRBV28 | CASSLEDNQPQHF
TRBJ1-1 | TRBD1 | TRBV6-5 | CASSRGQPFIEAFF
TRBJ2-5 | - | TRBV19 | CASSGGRGQETQYF
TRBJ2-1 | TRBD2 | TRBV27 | CASGGDGTYNEQFF
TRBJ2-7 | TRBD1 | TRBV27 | CASSLVGQFSYEQYF
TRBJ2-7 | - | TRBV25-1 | CASSELREQYF
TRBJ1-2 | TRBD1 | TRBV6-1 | CASSEGQGNGYTF
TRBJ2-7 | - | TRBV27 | CASSLRGAPYEQYF
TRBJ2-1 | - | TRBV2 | CASSDVGGTYDEQFF
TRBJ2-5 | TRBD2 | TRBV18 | CASSPPGGGETQYF
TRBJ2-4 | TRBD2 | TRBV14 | CASYSTSGLTLAKNIQYF
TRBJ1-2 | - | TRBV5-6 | CASSLDPRNYGYTF
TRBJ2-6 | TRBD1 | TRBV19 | CASSDRDRFSGANVLTF
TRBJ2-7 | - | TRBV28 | CASSFSAGTGYEQYF
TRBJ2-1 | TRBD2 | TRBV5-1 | CASSEEWTRPETEQFF
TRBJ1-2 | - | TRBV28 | CASSNGQKYGYTF
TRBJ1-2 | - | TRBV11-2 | CASSPDRLYGYTF